This is a list of T cell receptor beta chains from one sample in a study of response to subunit inactivated influenza vaccine. TCRdb itself ran the RT-PCR reads through MiXCR, one entry per CDR3 protein. The sample contains roughly 760,000 distinct CDR3 sequences, 21% of which appear only once. The material sequenced was PBMCs from blood, taken roughly 5 days after vaccination. All receptors derive from a man aged 45-65 years who received an inactivated influenza vaccine. CDR3s include the opening cysteine and the closing phenylalanine or tryptophan. Fields, in order: D gene, clone size, J gene, V gene, CDR3 DNA, CDR3 protein. D genes are given only for firm matches. The size entry is marked missing in some rows and otherwise reads once, few, many or a size class.

d_gene: -; abundance: many; j_gene: TRBJ2-5; v_gene: TRBV29-1; CDR3nt: TGCAGCGGGGGAGCCACCCAAGAGACCCAGTACTTC; CDR3aa: CSGGATQETQYF
d_gene: -; abundance: few; j_gene: TRBJ2-1; v_gene: TRBV29-1; CDR3nt: TGCAGCGTTGATTTAGTACTAATCGGTGAGCAGTTCTTC; CDR3aa: CSVDLVLIGEQFF
d_gene: TRBD1; abundance: few; j_gene: TRBJ1-2; v_gene: TRBV5-1; CDR3nt: TGCGCCAGCAAGGTGGGAAGTGGGACAGCGGTTGGAAACTATGGCTACACCTTC; CDR3aa: CASKVGSGTAVGNYGYTF
d_gene: -; abundance: -; j_gene: TRBJ2-5; v_gene: TRBV21-1; CDR3nt: TGTGCCAGCACCAGCGCCCGAGCTTCGGAGACCCAGTACTTC; CDR3aa: CASTSARASETQYF
d_gene: -; abundance: -; j_gene: TRBJ2-2; v_gene: TRBV7-2; CDR3nt: TGTGCCAGCAGCCCCGGACCGACTCCGCGGGAGCTGTTTTTT; CDR3aa: CASSPGPTPRELFF
d_gene: -; abundance: -; j_gene: TRBJ1-5; v_gene: TRBV6-2/TRBV6-3; CDR3nt: TGTGCCAGCAGTTACTCACAGCTCAATCAGCCCCAGCATTTT; CDR3aa: CASSYSQLNQPQHF
d_gene: -; abundance: -; j_gene: TRBJ1-2; v_gene: TRBV29-1; CDR3nt: TGCAGCGTTGGCGAGAGACGGACTAACTATGGCTACACCTTC; CDR3aa: CSVGERRTNYGYTF
d_gene: TRBD2; abundance: -; j_gene: TRBJ2-2; v_gene: TRBV9; CDR3nt: TGTGCCAGCAGCGTAGCGGGGGGGCCTAACACCGGGGAGCTGTTTTTT; CDR3aa: CASSVAGGPNTGELFF
d_gene: -; abundance: -; j_gene: TRBJ2-3; v_gene: TRBV7-8; CDR3nt: TGTGCCAGCAGCTTACAGGGCAGGCAGGGAGGAAGCACAGATACGCAGTATTTT; CDR3aa: CASSLQGRQGGSTDTQYF
d_gene: -; abundance: -; j_gene: TRBJ1-5; v_gene: TRBV20-1; CDR3nt: TGCAGTGCTAGTTCCCCCCGTGCCAGGAGCAATCAGCCCCAGCATTTT; CDR3aa: CSASSPRARSNQPQHF
d_gene: TRBD2; abundance: few; j_gene: TRBJ2-3; v_gene: TRBV7-2; CDR3nt: TGTGCCAGCAGCTTACTCCGCGGGAGTTCAGATACGCAGTATTTT; CDR3aa: CASSLLRGSSDTQYF
d_gene: TRBD1; abundance: -; j_gene: TRBJ2-7; v_gene: TRBV11-2; CDR3nt: TGTGCCAGCAGACCACCGGGACAGCGCTCCTACGAGCAGTACTTC; CDR3aa: CASRPPGQRSYEQYF
d_gene: TRBD2; abundance: few; j_gene: TRBJ2-2; v_gene: TRBV20-1; CDR3nt: TGCAGTGCTAGAGATCTAAGGACTAGTGGGTCCCGGGAGCTGTTTTTT; CDR3aa: CSARDLRTSGSRELFF
d_gene: -; abundance: few; j_gene: TRBJ2-5; v_gene: TRBV5-1; CDR3nt: TGCGCCAGCAGAATAAACTTCCAAGAGACCCAGTACTTC; CDR3aa: CASRINFQETQYF
d_gene: TRBD2; abundance: -; j_gene: TRBJ2-1; v_gene: TRBV7-2; CDR3nt: TGTGCCAGCAGCCCCAAATGGCGGGAGGGGTACAATGAGCAGTTCTTC; CDR3aa: CASSPKWREGYNEQFF
d_gene: TRBD1; abundance: few; j_gene: TRBJ2-7; v_gene: TRBV20-1; CDR3nt: TGCAGTGCCCACCGGGACAGGGGGGGGGAGCAGTACTTC; CDR3aa: CSAHRDRGGEQYF